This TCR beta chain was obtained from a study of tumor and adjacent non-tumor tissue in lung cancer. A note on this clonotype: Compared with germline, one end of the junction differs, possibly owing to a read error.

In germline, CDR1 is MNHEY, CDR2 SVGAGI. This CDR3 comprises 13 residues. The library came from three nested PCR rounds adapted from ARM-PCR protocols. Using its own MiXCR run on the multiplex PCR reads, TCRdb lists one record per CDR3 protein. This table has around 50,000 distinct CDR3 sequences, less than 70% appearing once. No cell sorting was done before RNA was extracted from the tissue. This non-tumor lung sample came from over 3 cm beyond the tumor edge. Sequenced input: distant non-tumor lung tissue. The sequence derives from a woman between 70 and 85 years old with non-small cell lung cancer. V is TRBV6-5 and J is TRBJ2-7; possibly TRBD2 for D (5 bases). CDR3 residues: CASSSGNTYKHYF. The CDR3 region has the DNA TGTGCCAGCTCCTCGGGGAATACCTACAAGCACTACTTC.